A single sample is the source of the 4 T cell receptor beta chains below, sequenced in a study of blood T cell repertoires in COVID-19. Assay used: immunoSEQ multiplex PCR; TCRdb lists only in-frame clones, some missing. The data show over 150,000 clones, with 87% seen just once and about 6.5% held by the top ten. The specimen was PBMCs or T cells enriched from blood (not recorded which). Source of these receptors: a woman aged 50 to 60 who had recovered from COVID-19.

The chain recombines TRBV11-3 with TRBJ1-1, with 7 nucleotides matching TRBD1. The CDR3 runs 19 residues. Germline CDR1 and CDR2: SGHNT and YENEEA. The trim removed 0 bases at V and 3 bases at J, leaving 16 bases unmatched. CDR3 region: CASSLDPRARTGSDTEAFF. DNA of the CDR3: TGTGCCAGCAGCTTAGATCCCCGGGCCCGGACAGGTTCGGACACTGAAGCTTTCTTT.

The chain's CDR3 is CATSRVRGLASEQFF. The CDR3 DNA is TGTGCCACCAGCAGAGTCAGGGGACTAGCAAGTGAGCAGTTCTTC. The rearrangement uses TRBV15 and TRBJ2-1; 9 nucleotides agree with TRBD2. This CDR3 has 15 amino acids. J was trimmed by 9 bases and V by 1 base; bases with no gene match: 7. Germline CDR1 reads LNHNV; CDR2 reads YYDKDF (reference sequence).

This clone showed up just once. The chain recombines TRBV4-1 with TRBJ2-1, with 7 bases matching TRBD2. CDR3 length: 15 amino acids. With 5 bases clipped from V and 4 bases from J, the junction kept 8 bases outside the gene matches. Germline V gene sequence: CDR1 MGHRA, CDR2 YSYEKL. The CDR3 region is CASSASGAPYNEQFF. DNA for the CDR3: TGCGCCAGCAGCGCTAGCGGAGCCCCTTACAATGAGCAGTTCTTC.

This clone was observed once. The chain recombines TRBV21-1 with TRBJ2-7; the table's D call of TRBD1 was not tested on the DNA. TRBV21-1 is annotated as a pseudogene. This CDR3 has 17 amino acids. For the CDR3, the DNA is TGTGCCAGCAACGGAAAGCGGCCCGGGACAGAGACCTACGAGCAGTACTTC. Translated, it gives CASNGKRPGTETYEQYF.